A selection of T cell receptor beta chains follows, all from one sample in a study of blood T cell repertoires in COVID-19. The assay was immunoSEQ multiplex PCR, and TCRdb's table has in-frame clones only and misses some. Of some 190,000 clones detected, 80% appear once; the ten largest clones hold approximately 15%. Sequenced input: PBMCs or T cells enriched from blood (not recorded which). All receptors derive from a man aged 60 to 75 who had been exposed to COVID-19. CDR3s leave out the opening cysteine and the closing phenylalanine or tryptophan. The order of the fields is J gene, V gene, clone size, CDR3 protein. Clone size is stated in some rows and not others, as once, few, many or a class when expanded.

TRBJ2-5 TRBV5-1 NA ASSSASGRGGETQY
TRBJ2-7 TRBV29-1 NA SVELGDKQY
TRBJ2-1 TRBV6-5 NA ASRGLALTYNEQF
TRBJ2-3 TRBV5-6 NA ASSGGLPSTDTQY
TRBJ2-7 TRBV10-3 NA AIGSTQGEQY
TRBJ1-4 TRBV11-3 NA ASSPGQGENEKLF
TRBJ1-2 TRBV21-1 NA ASSRDRGCGYT
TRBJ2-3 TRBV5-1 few ASRLAGPSTDTQY
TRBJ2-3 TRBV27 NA ASSQGLAHPVTDTQY
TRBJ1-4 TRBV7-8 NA ASSLGQGVIPVKLF
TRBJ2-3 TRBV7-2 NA ASSRGGTDTQY
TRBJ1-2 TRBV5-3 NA ARSHSEEGANYGYT
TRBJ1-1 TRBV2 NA ASSGPTYYTEAF
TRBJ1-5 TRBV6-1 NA ASSERGRRNQPQH
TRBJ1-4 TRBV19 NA ASSIGGTNNEKLF
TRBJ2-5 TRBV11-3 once ASSLGFSGRGRETQY
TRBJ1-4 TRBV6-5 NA ASSYRGTNEKLF
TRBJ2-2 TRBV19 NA ASTPNGAGYTRNTGELF
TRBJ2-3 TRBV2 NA ASRDRGTDTQY
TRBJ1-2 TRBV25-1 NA ASSAWTGRYGYT
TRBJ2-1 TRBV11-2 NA ASRRSGRVYNEQF
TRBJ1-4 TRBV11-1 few ASSFGPPGDEKLF
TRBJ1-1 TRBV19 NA ASSMSGMNTEAF
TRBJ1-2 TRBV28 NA ASLQGGEGYGYT
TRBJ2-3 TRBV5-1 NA ASSPTGGSTDTQY
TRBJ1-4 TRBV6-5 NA ASSITGGFNEKLF
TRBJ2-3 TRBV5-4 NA ASSRTTGLQRTDTQY
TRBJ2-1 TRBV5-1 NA ASSFRGLSSLRGTHNEQF
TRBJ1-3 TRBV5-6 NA ASSMGQGYTIY
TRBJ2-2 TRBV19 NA ASSPRVAGELF
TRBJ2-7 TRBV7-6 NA ASSLGGWDSNYEQY
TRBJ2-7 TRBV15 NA ATSTQGYEQY
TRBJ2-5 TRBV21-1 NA ASVHPTSGRGETQY
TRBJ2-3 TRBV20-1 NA SASVAGAGGTDTQY
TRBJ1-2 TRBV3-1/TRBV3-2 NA ASSQEMGMVGYT
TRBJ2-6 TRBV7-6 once ASSFAEVSGANVLT
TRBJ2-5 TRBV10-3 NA AITGGSGETQY
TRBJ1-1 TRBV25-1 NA ASGDRGTEAF
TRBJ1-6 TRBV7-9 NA ASSPRTGGSSPLH
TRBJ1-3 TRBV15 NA ATSREFPGAGNTIY
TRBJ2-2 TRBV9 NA ASSATSSPGELF
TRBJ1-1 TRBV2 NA ASSDGTTEAF
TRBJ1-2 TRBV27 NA ASSTILQGPDYGYT
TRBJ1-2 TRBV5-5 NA ASSPLTNRALSDGYT
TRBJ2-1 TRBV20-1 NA SASLLAGDREQF
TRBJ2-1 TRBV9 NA ATLAGRDGVNEQF
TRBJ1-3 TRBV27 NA ASSLDRDNKQIVRNTIY
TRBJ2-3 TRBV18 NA ASSPQASGKDTQY
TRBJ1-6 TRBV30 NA ARGQDNSPLH
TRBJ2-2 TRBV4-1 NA ASSHEPGRGQTNTGELF
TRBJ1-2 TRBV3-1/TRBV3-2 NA ASSQDIEDNYGYT
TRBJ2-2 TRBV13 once ASSRRDRYTGELF
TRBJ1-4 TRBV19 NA ASTGTDLHATNEKLF
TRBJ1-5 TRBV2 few ASRNSNQPQH
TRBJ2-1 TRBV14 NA ASSQAISYNEQF
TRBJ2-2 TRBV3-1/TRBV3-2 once ASSQGTGLAGLAELF
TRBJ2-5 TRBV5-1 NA ASSPVVQETQY
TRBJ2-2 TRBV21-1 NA ASSKGKRERFSGELF